This T cell receptor beta chain was captured by sequencing in a study of OX40 agonist ivuxolimab in advanced cancers. About the research overall: People who had prior anti-PD-1, anti-PD-L1 or anti-CTLA-4 therapy could take part, and about 37% had some.

Germline lookup yields CDR1 SGHTA and CDR2 FQGNSA. The ends were cut back, 1 base at V and 4 bases at J, with 14 bases in the middle. The CDR3 is 16 amino acids. Study findings and constraints: Both CD4+ and CD8+ T cell populations in blood had undergone clonal expansion by week 6 at 0.1 to 3.0 mg/kg. A proportion of nonresponders additionally exhibited low normalized T-cell clonal expansion.

Here immunoSEQ multiplex PCR was the method, and the copy in TCRdb shows in-frame clones only, minus some. The data show fewer than 50,000 clones, with around nine tenths seen just once and about a tenth held by the top ten. To note about this clone: Its matching antigen is unknown.

The J gene is TRBJ1-5, the V gene TRBV7-2; D possibly corresponds to TRBD1 (6 bases). The receptor was derived from an adult with an advanced solid tumor such as melanoma, head and neck, liver or kidney cancer. This sample comprised CD4+ or CD8+ T cells sorted from blood, obtained in a trial of the OX40 agonist ivuxolimab. CDR3 in amino acids: CASSLESGHKNQPQHF. CDR3 DNA sequence: TGTGCCAGCAGCTTAGAGTCGGGACACAAAAATCAGCCCCAGCATTTT. Supplemented by reference TRBV7-2 and TRBJ1-5, the full variable domain reads GAGVSQSPSNKVTEKGKDVELRCDPISGHTALYWYRQSLGQGLEFLIYFQGNSAPDKSGLPSDRFSAERTGGSVSTLTIQRTQQEDSAVYLCASSLESGHKNQPQHFGDGTRLSIL.